The 21 T cell receptor beta chains given below trace back to one sample, sequenced in a study of cytomegalovirus exposure and HLA in healthy donors. Only in-frame clones appear in the TCRdb table, and some are missing; sequencing was by immunoSEQ multiplex PCR. Altogether under 150,000 clones are present, roughly 89% being singletons, with the ten largest covering 1.5% to 2%. The sequenced material came from PBMCs. The receptors come from a woman between 18 and 30 years old in good health and CMV-seronegative.

This chain connects TRBV5-1 to TRBJ2-1, with D possibly TRBD2 on 5 matching bases. CDR3 length: 14 residues. V lost 5 bases and J lost 1, with 10 bases in between. The germline CDR1 and CDR2 sequences are SGHRS and YFSETQ. In DNA form, the CDR3 reads TGCGCCAGCAGAAGGCGGGCTTCCTACAATGAGCAGTTCTTC. Translated: CASRRRASYNEQFF.

The chain combines TRBV4-2 with TRBJ1-1; TRBD1 matches at 7 bases. The J segment lost 5 bases and the V segment lost 7 bases, leaving 13 bases of the junction unmatched. Per germline, CDR1 LGHNA and CDR2 YNFKEQ. The CDR3 has 15 amino acids. The CDR3 DNA reads as TGTGCCAGCAACCATGGTGGAGGGGGCGGAACTGAAGCTTTCTTT. Translated: CASNHGGGGGTEAFF.

CDR3 in DNA: TGTGCCAGCAGCGTAATCGGGAACACTGAAGCTTTCTTT. Protein: CASSVIGNTEAFF. This chain links TRBV9 with TRBJ1-1; no reliable D call. The V end was cut by 1 base, the J end by 1 base, with 5 bases between. Per the germline V gene, CDR1 is SGDLS and CDR2 is YYNGEE. The CDR3 contains 13 residues.

This clone is a singleton in its sample. The V gene is TRBV29-1, the J gene TRBJ2-7; D is undetermined. CDR3 size: 11 residues. The V end was cut by 4 bases, the J end by 3 bases, with 7 bases between. Germline loops: CDR1 SQVTM, CDR2 ANQGSEA. The CDR3 DNA follows: TGCAGCGTTGCTGTCTACTACGAGCAGTACTTC. Its protein product is CSVAVYYEQYF.

The genes are TRBV7-9 and TRBJ1-1, with unresolved D. This CDR3 is 13 amino acids long. V lost 3 bases and J lost 1, with 6 bases in between. Germline V gives CDR1 SEHNR, CDR2 FQNEAQ (reference sequence). CDR3 DNA sequence: TGTGCCAGCAGCTTTCAGGAGAACACTGAAGCTTTCTTT. It codes for CASSFQENTEAFF.

This chain links TRBV6-6 with TRBJ1-2, with TRBD1 matching 8 bases. The junction had 4 bases not matched to a gene; V was cut back by 6 bases and J by 4 bases. CDR1 MNHNY and CDR2 SVGAGI come from the germline V gene (reference sequence). CDR3 length equals 13 residues. The CDR3 region has the DNA TGTGCCAGCAGAACTACAGGGGGCTATGGCTACACCTTC. Translation gives CASRTTGGYGYTF.

This chain links TRBV5-1 with TRBJ2-7; possible D gene TRBD2, 6 bases. The V gene's germline CDR1 is SGHRS and CDR2 YFSETQ. The CDR3 is 13 residues long. The V gene lost 4 bases and the J gene lost 5 bases, with 13 bases spanning the gap. The CDR3 DNA sequence: TGCGCCAGCAGCAAGGGGACTGTTGACGAGCAGTACTTC. It translates to CASSKGTVDEQYF.

The table lists this clone with a count of one. This chain uses TRBV18 with TRBJ1-5; TRBD1 aligns across 11 bases. This CDR3 is built from 14 residues. The ends lost 5 bases at V and 6 bases at J; junction bases unmatched: 3. CDR1 and CDR2 (germline): KGHSH, LQKENI. DNA for the CDR3: TGTGCCAGCTCATCGGACAGGGGGCGTCAGCCCCAGCATTTT. It yields the protein CASSSDRGRQPQHF.

The chain combines TRBV6-1 with TRBJ1-5; D gene ambiguous. The CDR3 runs 15 residues. Germline V gene lookup returns CDR1 MNHNS and CDR2 SASEGT. Between the trimmed V and J ends, which lost 7 bases and 6 bases, there was a span of 19 bases. The CDR3 DNA follows: TGTGCCAGCACCAGCGGACGCGGAGGCGGTCAGCCCCAGCATTTT. Translating gives CASTSGRGGGQPQHF.

This chain uses TRBV7-9 with TRBJ2-3, with TRBD1 matching over 9 bases. With 8 bases clipped from V and 3 bases from J, the junction kept 12 bases outside the gene matches. Germline CDR1 and CDR2: SEHNR and FQNEAQ (reference sequence). The CDR3 is 16 amino acids. The CDR3 reads CASHKIETGGTDTQYF. As DNA, the CDR3 is TGTGCCAGCCATAAGATCGAGACAGGGGGAACAGATACGCAGTATTTT. Complete variable domain (other parts from reference TRBV7-9 and TRBJ2-3): DTGVSQNPRHKITKRGQNVTFRCDPISEHNRLYWYRQTLGQGPEFLTYFQNEAQLEKSRLLSDRFSAERPKGSFSTLEIQRTEQGDSAMYLCASHKIETGGTDTQYFGPGTRLTVL.

This chain uses TRBV2 with TRBJ1-2, with no clear D. Germline V gene lookup returns CDR1 SNHLY and CDR2 FYNNEI. The CDR3 length is 15 residues. With 2 bases removed from V and 4 bases from J, the gap between germline ends came to 14 bases. The CDR3 loop reads CASSELGVTSYGYTF. CDR3 bases: TGTGCCAGCAGTGAACTCGGGGTTACTTCCTATGGCTACACCTTC.

The chain uses TRBV4-3 and TRBJ2-3; maybe TRBD2 (5 bases). In germline, CDR1 is LGHNA, CDR2 YSLEER. The CDR3 sequence is 13 residues long. V was shortened by 4 bases and J by 8 bases, with 13 bases between the two germline ends. The CDR3: CASSRGISGTQYF. CDR3 in DNA: TGCGCCAGCAGCCGAGGTATCAGCGGTACGCAGTATTTT.

This clone has more than one count but fewer than ten. This chain uses TRBV28 with TRBJ1-5, with unresolved D. V lost 6 bases and J lost 5, with 11 bases in between. The CDR3 has 13 residues. Looked up from germline, CDR1 is MDHEN and CDR2 is SYDVKM. CDR3 region: CASSRPRDQPQHF. DNA of the CDR3: TGTGCCAGCAGCCGACCGAGGGATCAGCCCCAGCATTTT.

The chain employs TRBV6-5 and TRBJ2-7, with a tentative D call TRBD2 (5 bases). The CDR3 contains 14 residues. Looked up from germline, CDR1 is MNHEY and CDR2 is SVGAGI. V lost 6 bases and J lost 3, with 15 bases in between. As DNA, the CDR3 is TGTGCCAGCAGCCGGGGTGGCCTTATCTACGAGCAGTACTTC. It specifies CASSRGGLIYEQYF.

V gene TRBV30 combines with J gene TRBJ1-2; D is uncertain. This CDR3 spans 15 amino acids. The ends were cut back, 0 bases at V and 6 bases at J, with 17 bases in the middle. Germline assignment: CDR1 GTSNPN and CDR2 SVGIG (reference sequence). The CDR3 nucleotides read TGTGCCTGGAGTGTACCGAACAGTATATCGGATGGCTACACCTTC. Its translation is CAWSVPNSISDGYTF.

The chain couples TRBV20-1 to TRBJ2-5, with D perhaps TRBD1 (5 bases). Per germline, CDR1 DFQATT and CDR2 SNEGSKA (reference sequence). CDR3 length: 11 amino acids. V lost 7 bases, J lost 5 bases, and 11 bases lay in between. The CDR3 is CSVGQAETQYF. DNA of the CDR3: TGCAGTGTTGGACAAGCGGAGACCCAGTACTTC.

This clone turned up a few times. The J gene is TRBJ1-5, the V gene TRBV6-4, with TRBD1 matching over 8 bases. The CDR3 totals 15 residues. The V segment lost 6 bases and the J segment 1 base; nucleotides outside the gene matches: 5. Germline assignment: CDR1 MRHNA and CDR2 SNTAGT. The CDR3 nucleotides are TGTGCCAGCAGGGACGGACAGGGCAGCAATCAGCCCCAGCATTTT. The encoded protein is CASRDGQGSNQPQHF.

The gene calls are TRBV19 and TRBJ2-2, with D possibly matching TRBD1 (6 bases). V lost 3 bases to trimming and J lost 3 bases, with 14 bases between them. The CDR3 runs 16 residues. Germline V gene data show CDR1 as LNHDA and CDR2 as SQIVND (reference sequence). The CDR3 nucleotides are TGTGCCAGTAGTATCGGCAGGGGACGGTACACCGGGGAGCTGTTTTTT. Protein sequence: CASSIGRGRYTGELFF.

The chain recombines TRBV11-2 with TRBJ2-1, with D possibly TRBD1 on 5 matching bases. The CDR3 totals 16 residues. Between the trimmed V and J ends, which lost 3 bases and 0 bases, there was a span of 12 bases. Germline V CDR1 and CDR2: SGHAT, FQNNGV. DNA for the CDR3: TGTGCCAGCAGCTTTACCCTGACAGCCTCCTACAATGAGCAGTTCTTC. As protein: CASSFTLTASYNEQFF.

The J gene is TRBJ2-2, the V gene TRBV7-2; maybe TRBD1 (6 bases). The germline V gene encodes CDR1 SGHTA and CDR2 FQGNSA. The CDR3 is made up of 14 amino acids. V shed 6 bases and J shed 4 bases, with 12 bases lying between them. This CDR3 reads CASRPRTATGELFF. For the CDR3, the DNA is TGTGCCAGCAGACCAAGGACAGCCACCGGGGAGCTGTTTTTT.

This chain uses TRBV28 with TRBJ1-3; 11 bases align to TRBD1. CDR1 MDHEN and CDR2 SYDVKM come from the germline V gene. This CDR3 has 17 amino acids. V shed 6 bases, J shed 3 bases, and the junction held 10 bases outside the gene matches. CDR3 DNA sequence: TGTGCCAGCAGGGCCCCGGGACAGGGGGTTAGTGGAAACACCATATATTTT. It specifies CASRAPGQGVSGNTIYF.